This T cell receptor beta chain was identified in a study of T cells in Graves' hyperthyroidism and ophthalmopathy. TCR beta CDR3 sequences were amplified from RNA transcripts. During a first-round RT-PCR of the TCR CDR3, the HTBI primer set was used. TCRdb re-called the multiplex PCR reads through MiXCR, storing one row per CDR3 protein. The table lists roughly 700,000 distinct CDR3 sequences, around 40% of them singletons. Fresh peripheral blood, 9.5 to 10 ml of it, supplied the PBMCs. This TCR was sampled from a middle-aged woman with Graves' hyperthyroidism. The specimen was blood.

This CDR3 reads CASSEAGPLGSPLHF. For the CDR3, the DNA is TGTGCCAGCAGTGAGGCGGGACCTCTGGGGTCACCCCTCCACTTT. The chain carries TRBV25-1 and TRBJ1-6; D is possibly TRBD1 (5 bases). The CDR3 contains 15 residues. Germline-derived CDR1 and CDR2 are MGHDK and SYGVNS. Trimming pared 3 bases from V and 10 bases from J, leaving 16 bases between.